What follows are 7 T cell receptor beta chains derived from one specimen sequenced in a study of PD-1 blockade in classical Hodgkin lymphoma. Indicated time point: cycle 4 day 1 (C4D1), after 6 weeks of nivolumab. Every patient relapsed after autologous stem cell transplantation, and brentuximab vedotin exposure varied. Only in-frame clones appear in the TCRdb table, and some are missing; sequencing was by immunoSEQ multiplex PCR. The sample holds approximately 41,000 clones, around 64% seen once. The sequenced sample was peripheral blood mononuclear cells (PBMCs), obtained before the fourth cycle of nivolumab. Every receptor here comes from a human donor with classical Hodgkin lymphoma.

In its sample, this clone was seen a few times. The V and J genes are TRBV9 and TRBJ1-2; 10 nucleotides line up with TRBD1. V was pared by 3 bases and J by 8 bases, with 4 bases of the junction left unmatched. This CDR3 is built from 13 residues. Germline V lookup: CDR1 SGDLS, CDR2 YYNGEE. CDR3 residues: CASSAGQGVGYTF. The CDR3 DNA sequence: TGTGCCAGCAGCGCTGGACAGGGGGTAGGCTACACCTTC. Using reference TRBV9 and TRBJ1-2 for the parts outside the CDR3, the full variable domain is DSGVTQTPKHLITATGQRVTLRCSPRSGDLSVYWYQQSLDQGLQFLIQYYNGEERAKGNILERFSAQQFPDLHSELNLSSLELGDSALYFCASSAGQGVGYTFGSGTRLTVV.

The J gene is TRBJ2-1, the V gene TRBV30; D unclear. This CDR3 is built from 13 residues. Germline values: CDR1 GTSNPN, CDR2 SVGIG (reference sequence). The V gene lost 3 bases and the J gene lost 4 bases, with 10 bases spanning the gap. CDR3 region: CAWSGSRYNEQFF. The CDR3 region has the DNA TGTGCCTGGAGCGGGTCTCGATACAATGAGCAGTTCTTC.

This clone was seen a few times. This rearrangement joins TRBV7-9 to TRBJ2-3; D call uncertain. Germline V lookup: CDR1 SEHNR, CDR2 FQNEAQ (reference sequence). The V end lost 5 bases, the J end lost 2 bases, and 11 bases lay between the germline ends. The CDR3 is 14 residues long. DNA of the CDR3: TGTGCCAGCAGCCTGACTGTCGCCACAGATACGCAGTATTTT. This gives the protein CASSLTVATDTQYF.

The chain uses TRBV5-1 and TRBJ2-3; a possible D gene is TRBD1 (6 bases). This CDR3 is 16 amino acids long. Germline loops: CDR1 SGHRS, CDR2 YFSETQ. V was pared by 2 bases and J by 3 bases, with 16 bases between. The CDR3 DNA follows: TGCGCCAGCAGCTTCCTACAGGGAAGGGGGACAGATACGCAGTATTTT. The encoded protein is CASSFLQGRGTDTQYF. Full variable domain (remainder filled in from reference TRBV5-1 and TRBJ2-3): KAGVTQTPRYLIKTRGQQVTLSCSPISGHRSVSWYQQTPGQGLQFLFEYFSETQRNKGNFPGRFSGRQFSNSRSEMNVSTLELGDSALYLCASSFLQGRGTDTQYFGPGTRLTVL.

J is TRBJ1-5 and V is TRBV28, with a weak D call TRBD1 (6 bases). With 6 bases removed from V and 3 bases from J, the gap between germline ends came to 15 bases. The V gene's germline CDR1 is MDHEN and CDR2 SYDVKM. The CDR3 loop spans 15 amino acids. CDR3 loop: CASRETQGYNQPQHF. The DNA of the CDR3 is TGTGCCAGCAGGGAAACACAGGGTTACAATCAGCCCCAGCATTTT. The entire variable domain, with the rest obtained from reference TRBV28 and TRBJ1-5, is as follows: DVKVTQSSRYLVKRTGEKVFLECVQDMDHENMFWYRQDPGLGLRLIYFSYDVKMKEKGDIPEGYSVSREKKERFSLILESASTNQTSMYLCASRETQGYNQPQHFGDGTRLSIL.

The gene calls are TRBV7-7 and TRBJ1-1; D not resolved. V lost 5 bases, J lost 5 bases, and 12 bases lay in between. The CDR3 is made up of 13 amino acids. Germline V gene data show CDR1 as SSHAT and CDR2 as FNYEAQ (reference sequence). As DNA, the CDR3 is TGTGCCAGCAGCGCCGACGTTCGGACTGAAGCTTTCTTT. Its translation: CASSADVRTEAFF.

The CDR3 here is CASSLSLPTGELFF. The CDR3 coding sequence is TGTGCCAGCAGTTTAAGCCTACCCACCGGGGAGCTGTTTTTT. The chain is built from TRBV28 and TRBJ2-2; D is ambiguous. The germline V gene encodes CDR1 MDHEN and CDR2 SYDVKM. The CDR3 loop spans 14 amino acids. Trimming stripped 2 bases from V and 4 bases from J, with 8 bases between.